This T cell receptor (beta chain) is drawn from a study of blood T cells in healthy people across ages. In this sample, this clonotype turned up a few times. The CDR3 length is 15 residues. Trimming removed 0 bases from V and 4 bases from J, with 13 bases in between. The germline gives CDR1 SGHDT, CDR2 YYEEEE. Then a second PCR, running roughly 7 to 12 cycles, was carried out with a sample-barcoded 5' primer and a J-beta primer mix. MiXCR, applied by TCRdb to the 5' RACE reads, yields one record per CDR3 protein. The data show fewer than 900,000 distinct CDR3 sequences, with 35% to 40% seen just once and over 10% held by the top ten.

This sequence joins TRBV5-6 and TRBJ1-2; D is possibly TRBD1 (6 bases). This clonotype was obtained from a man between 18 and 29 years old in good health. The sequencing input was blood. The CDR3 here is CASSLGRGVAYGYTF. The CDR3 nucleotides are TGTGCCAGCAGCTTGGGGAGGGGGGTGGCCTATGGCTACACCTTC.